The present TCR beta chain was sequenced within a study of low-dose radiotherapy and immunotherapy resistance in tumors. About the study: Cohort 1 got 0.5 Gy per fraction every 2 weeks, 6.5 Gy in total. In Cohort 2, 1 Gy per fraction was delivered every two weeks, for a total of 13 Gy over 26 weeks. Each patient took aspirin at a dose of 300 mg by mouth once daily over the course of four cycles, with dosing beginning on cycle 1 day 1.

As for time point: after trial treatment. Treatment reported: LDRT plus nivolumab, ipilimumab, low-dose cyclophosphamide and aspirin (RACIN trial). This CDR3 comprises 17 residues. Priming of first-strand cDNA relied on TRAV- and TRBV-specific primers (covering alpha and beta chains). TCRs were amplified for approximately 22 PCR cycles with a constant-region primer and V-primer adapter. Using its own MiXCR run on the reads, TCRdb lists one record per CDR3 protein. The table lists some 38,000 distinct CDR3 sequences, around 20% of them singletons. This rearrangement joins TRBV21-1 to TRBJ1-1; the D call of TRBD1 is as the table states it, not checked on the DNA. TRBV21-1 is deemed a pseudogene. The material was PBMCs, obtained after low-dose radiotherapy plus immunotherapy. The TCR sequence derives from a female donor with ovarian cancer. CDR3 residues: CASSKRRTGDVNTEAFF. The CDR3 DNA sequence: TGTGCCAGCAGCAAAAGGAGGACAGGGGATGTGAACACTGAAGCTTTCTTT.